The entry that follows covers one T cell receptor beta chain sequence. The data were obtained in a study of blood T cell repertoires in COVID-19. The length of the CDR3 is 17 residues. Sequenced by immunoSEQ multiplex PCR; TCRdb stores in-frame clones only, minus some. The sample lists roughly 53,000 clones, 77% occurring once. V is TRBV21-1 and J is TRBJ1-5. TRBV21-1 is a pseudogene. The TCR originated in a man aged 65-85 years with active or convalescent COVID-19. Sequenced: peripheral blood. The CDR3 loop reads CASRHHSPTDSNQPQHF. The CDR3 region has the DNA TGTGCCAGCAGACACCATAGCCCGACGGATAGCAATCAGCCCCAGCATTTT.